This TCR beta chain was documented in a study of shared clonotypes between healthy human individuals. Turning to the study itself: CD4 naive cells filled three plates per donor, CD4 memory three, CD8 naive two and CD8 memory one.

Method: immunoSEQ multiplex PCR; TCRdb's copy keeps in-frame clones and lacks some. This sample has roughly 2.1 million clones; just over 90% occur once, and the top ten carry around 1.7%. After removal of 0 bases from V and 0 bases from J, the junction contained 5 bases not matched to a gene. The germline V gene encodes CDR1 SEHNR and CDR2 FQNEAQ (reference sequence). CDR3 length equals 17 residues. Naive-designated CD8 cells lacked CD45RO, were positively enriched for CCR7, and omitted terminally differentiated effector memory CD45RA+ cells. The material sequenced was naive CD8+ T cells from PBMCs. The chain carries TRBV7-9 and TRBJ2-1; the match to TRBD1 covers 7 bases. This TCR derives from a man younger than 35 in good health. Some clones in this sample may be carry-over from other donors' samples. DNA for the CDR3: TGTGCCAGCAGCTTAGCGCTAGGACAGGTCTCCTACAATGAGCAGTTCTTC. It codes for CASSLALGQVSYNEQFF.